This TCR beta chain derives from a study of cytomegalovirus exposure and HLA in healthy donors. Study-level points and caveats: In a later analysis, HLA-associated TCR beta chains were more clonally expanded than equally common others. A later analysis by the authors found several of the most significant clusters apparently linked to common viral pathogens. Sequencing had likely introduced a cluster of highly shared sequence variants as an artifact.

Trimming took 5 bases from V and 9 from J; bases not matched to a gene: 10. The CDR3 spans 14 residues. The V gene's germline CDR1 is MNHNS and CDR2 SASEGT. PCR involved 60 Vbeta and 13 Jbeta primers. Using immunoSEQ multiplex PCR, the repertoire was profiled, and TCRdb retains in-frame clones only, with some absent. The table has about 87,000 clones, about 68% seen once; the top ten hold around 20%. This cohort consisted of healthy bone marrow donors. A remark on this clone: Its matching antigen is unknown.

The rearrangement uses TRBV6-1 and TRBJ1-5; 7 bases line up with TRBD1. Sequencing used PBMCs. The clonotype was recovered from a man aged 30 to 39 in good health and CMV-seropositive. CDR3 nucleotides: TGTGCCAGCAGTTCTAGACAGGGCGCCGGGCCCCAGCATTTT. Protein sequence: CASSSRQGAGPQHF.